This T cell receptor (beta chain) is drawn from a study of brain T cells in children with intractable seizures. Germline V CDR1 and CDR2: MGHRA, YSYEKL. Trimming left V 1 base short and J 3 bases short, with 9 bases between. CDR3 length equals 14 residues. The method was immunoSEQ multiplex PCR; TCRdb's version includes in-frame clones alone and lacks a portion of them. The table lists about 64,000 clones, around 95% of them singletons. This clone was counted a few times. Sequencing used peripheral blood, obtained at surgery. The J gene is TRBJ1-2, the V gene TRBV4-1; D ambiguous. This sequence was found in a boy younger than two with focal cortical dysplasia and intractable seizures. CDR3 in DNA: TGCGCCAGCAGCCAAGGGGTAGCGCACTATGGCTACACCTTC. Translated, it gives CASSQGVAHYGYTF.